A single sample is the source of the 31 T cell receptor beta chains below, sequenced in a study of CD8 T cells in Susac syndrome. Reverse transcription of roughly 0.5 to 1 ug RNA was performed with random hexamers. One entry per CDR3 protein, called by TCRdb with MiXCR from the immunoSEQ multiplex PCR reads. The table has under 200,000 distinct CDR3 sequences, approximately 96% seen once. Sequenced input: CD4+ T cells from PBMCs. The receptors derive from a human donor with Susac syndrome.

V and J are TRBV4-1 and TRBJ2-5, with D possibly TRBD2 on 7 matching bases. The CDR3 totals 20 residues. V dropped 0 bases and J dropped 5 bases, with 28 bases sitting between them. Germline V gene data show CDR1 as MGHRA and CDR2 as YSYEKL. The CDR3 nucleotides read TGCGCCAGCAGCCAAGATGGACGGGGGGAAACAGGGCCCCCGCGGGAGACCCAGTACTTC. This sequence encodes CASSQDGRGETGPPRETQYF.

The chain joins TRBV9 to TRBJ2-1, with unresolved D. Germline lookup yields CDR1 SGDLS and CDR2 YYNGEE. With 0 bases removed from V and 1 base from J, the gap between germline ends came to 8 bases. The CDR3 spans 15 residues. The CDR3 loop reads CASSVDGGSYNEQFF. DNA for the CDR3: TGTGCCAGCAGCGTAGACGGCGGTTCCTACAATGAGCAGTTCTTC.

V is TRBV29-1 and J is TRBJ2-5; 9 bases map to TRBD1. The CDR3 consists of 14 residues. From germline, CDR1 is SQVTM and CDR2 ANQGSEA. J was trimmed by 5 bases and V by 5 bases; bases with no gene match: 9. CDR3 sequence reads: CSVRSQGAPETQYF. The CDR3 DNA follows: TGCAGCGTTAGATCACAGGGGGCACCGGAGACCCAGTACTTC.

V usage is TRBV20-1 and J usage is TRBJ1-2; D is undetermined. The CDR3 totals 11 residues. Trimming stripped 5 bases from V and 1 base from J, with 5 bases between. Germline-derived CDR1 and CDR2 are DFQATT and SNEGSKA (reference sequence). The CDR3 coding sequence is TGCAGTGCTGACGGTAACTATGGCTACACCTTC. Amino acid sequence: CSADGNYGYTF.

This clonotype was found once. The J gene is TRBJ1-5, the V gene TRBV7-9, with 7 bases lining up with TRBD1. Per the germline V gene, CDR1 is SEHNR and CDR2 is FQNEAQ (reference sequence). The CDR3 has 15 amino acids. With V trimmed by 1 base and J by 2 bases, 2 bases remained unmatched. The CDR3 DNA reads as TGTGCCAGCAGCTTAGGAGACAGGGGCAATCAGCCCCAGCATTTT. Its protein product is CASSLGDRGNQPQHF. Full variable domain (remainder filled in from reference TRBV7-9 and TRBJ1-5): DTGVSQNPRHKITKRGQNVTFRCDPISEHNRLYWYRQTLGQGPEFLTYFQNEAQLEKSRLLSDRFSAERPKGSFSTLEIQRTEQGDSAMYLCASSLGDRGNQPQHFGDGTRLSIL.

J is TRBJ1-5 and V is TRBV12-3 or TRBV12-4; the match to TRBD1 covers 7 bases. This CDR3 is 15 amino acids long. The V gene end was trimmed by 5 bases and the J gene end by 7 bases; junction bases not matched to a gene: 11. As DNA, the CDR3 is TGTGCCAGCAGTCTTCAACAGGGGTCGGGACAGCCCCAGCATTTT. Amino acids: CASSLQQGSGQPQHF.

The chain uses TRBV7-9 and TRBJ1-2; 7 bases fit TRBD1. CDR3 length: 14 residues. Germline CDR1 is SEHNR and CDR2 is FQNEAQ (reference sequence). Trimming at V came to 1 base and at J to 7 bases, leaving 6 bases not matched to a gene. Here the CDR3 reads CASSLGQGRGGYTF. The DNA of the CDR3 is TGTGCCAGCAGCTTAGGACAGGGACGCGGTGGCTACACCTTC.

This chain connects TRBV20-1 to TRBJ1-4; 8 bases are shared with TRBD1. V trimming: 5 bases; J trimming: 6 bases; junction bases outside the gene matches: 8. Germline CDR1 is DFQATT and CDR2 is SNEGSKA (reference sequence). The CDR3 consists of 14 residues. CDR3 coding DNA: TGCAGTGCTGCCTCCGGGACAGGAGATGAAAAACTGTTTTTT. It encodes CSAASGTGDEKLFF.

The CDR3 sequence is CSVVSRRETQYF. The CDR3 nucleotides read TGCAGCGTTGTATCTAGGCGGGAGACCCAGTACTTC. The V gene is TRBV29-1, the J gene TRBJ2-5, with D uncertain. The CDR3 totals 12 residues. CDR1 SQVTM and CDR2 ANQGSEA come from the germline V gene. Trimming took 4 bases from V and 5 from J, leaving 11 bases between them.

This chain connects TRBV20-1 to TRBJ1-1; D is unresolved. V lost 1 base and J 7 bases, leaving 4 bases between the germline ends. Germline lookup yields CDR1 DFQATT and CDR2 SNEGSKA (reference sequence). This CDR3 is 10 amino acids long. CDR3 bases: TGCAGTGCTAGAGTCGGTGAAGCTTTCTTT. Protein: CSARVGEAFF.

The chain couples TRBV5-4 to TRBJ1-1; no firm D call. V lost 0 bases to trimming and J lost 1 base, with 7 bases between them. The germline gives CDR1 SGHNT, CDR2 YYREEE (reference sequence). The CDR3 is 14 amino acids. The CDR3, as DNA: TGTGCCAGCAGCTTGGTTAGTCCGAACACTGAAGCTTTCTTT. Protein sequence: CASSLVSPNTEAFF.

The CDR3 coding sequence is TGTGCCAGCAGCCGGCGAGGGGGCCCAGCCCAAGAGACCCAGTACTTC. Its protein is CASSRRGGPAQETQYF. This chain connects TRBV4-2 to TRBJ2-5; 7 bases fit TRBD1. J was trimmed by 1 base and V by 4 bases; bases with no gene match: 9. The CDR3 loop spans 16 amino acids. Germline assignment: CDR1 LGHNA and CDR2 YNFKEQ.

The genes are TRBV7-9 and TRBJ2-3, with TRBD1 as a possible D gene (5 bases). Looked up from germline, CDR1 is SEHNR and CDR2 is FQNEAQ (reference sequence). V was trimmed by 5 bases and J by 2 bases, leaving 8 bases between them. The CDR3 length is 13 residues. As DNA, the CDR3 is TGTGCCAGCAGCGTGACAGTCACAGATACGCAGTATTTT. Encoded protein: CASSVTVTDTQYF.

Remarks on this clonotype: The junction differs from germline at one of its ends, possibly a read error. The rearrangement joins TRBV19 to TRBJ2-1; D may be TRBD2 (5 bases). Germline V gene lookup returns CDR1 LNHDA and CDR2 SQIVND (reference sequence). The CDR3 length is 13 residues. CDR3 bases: TGTGCCAGTAGTATTCTAGCAGGAAATGGGCAGTTCTTC. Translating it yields CASSILAGNGQFF.

This chain's CDR3 is CASMPSGSTDTQYF. The CDR3 bases are TGTGCCAGCATGCCTAGCGGTAGCACAGATACGCAGTATTTT. The chain employs TRBV9 and TRBJ2-3, with 7 bases fitting TRBD2. The length of the CDR3 is 14 residues. J lost 0 bases, V lost 6 bases, and 4 bases had no gene match. Germline values: CDR1 SGDLS, CDR2 YYNGEE.

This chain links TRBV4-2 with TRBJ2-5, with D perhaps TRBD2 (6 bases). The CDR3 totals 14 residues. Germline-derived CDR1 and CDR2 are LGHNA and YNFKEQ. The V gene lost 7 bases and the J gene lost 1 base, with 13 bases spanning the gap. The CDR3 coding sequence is TGTGCCAGCACCCTAACCGGGAGCCAAGAGACCCAGTACTTC. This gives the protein CASTLTGSQETQYF.

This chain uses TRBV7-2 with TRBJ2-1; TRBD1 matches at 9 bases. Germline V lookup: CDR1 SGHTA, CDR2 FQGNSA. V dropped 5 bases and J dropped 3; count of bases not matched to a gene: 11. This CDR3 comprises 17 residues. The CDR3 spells CASSTQAGTGRYNEQFF. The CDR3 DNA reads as TGTGCCAGCAGCACCCAGGCCGGGACAGGGCGCTACAATGAGCAGTTCTTC.

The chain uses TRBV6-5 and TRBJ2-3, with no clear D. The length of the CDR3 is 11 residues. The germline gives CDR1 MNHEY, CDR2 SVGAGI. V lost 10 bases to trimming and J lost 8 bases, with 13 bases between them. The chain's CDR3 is CATGRVGTQYF. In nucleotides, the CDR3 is TGTGCCACCGGCCGTGTGGGTACGCAGTATTTT.

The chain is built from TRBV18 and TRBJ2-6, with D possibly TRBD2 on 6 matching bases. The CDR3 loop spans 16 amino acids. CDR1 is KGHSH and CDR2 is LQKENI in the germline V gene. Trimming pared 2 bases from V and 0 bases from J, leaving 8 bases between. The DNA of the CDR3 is TGTGCCAGCTCACCAAGGAGGGGCTCTGGGGCCAACGTCCTGACTTTC. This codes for CASSPRRGSGANVLTF.

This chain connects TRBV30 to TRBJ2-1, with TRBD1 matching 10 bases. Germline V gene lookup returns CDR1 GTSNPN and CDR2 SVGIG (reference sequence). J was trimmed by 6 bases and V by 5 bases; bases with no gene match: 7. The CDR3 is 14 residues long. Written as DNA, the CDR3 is TGTGCCTGGCAACGCGGGACAGGGGCCAATGAGCAGTTCTTC. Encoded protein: CAWQRGTGANEQFF.

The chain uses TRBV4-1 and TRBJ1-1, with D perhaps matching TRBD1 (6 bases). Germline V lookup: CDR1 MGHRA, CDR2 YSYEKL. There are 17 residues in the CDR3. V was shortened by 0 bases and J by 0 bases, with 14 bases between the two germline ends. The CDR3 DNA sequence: TGCGCCAGCAGCCAAGATCCGGGACAAACGATGAACACTGAAGCTTTCTTT. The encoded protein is CASSQDPGQTMNTEAFF.

The CDR3 loop is CATSITGGKQFF. The CDR3 DNA follows: TGTGCCACCAGTATTACGGGGGGGAAGCAGTTCTTC. The chain employs TRBV24-1 and TRBJ2-1; TRBD2 matches 8 bases. Germline CDR1 reads KGHDR; CDR2 reads SFDVKD. This CDR3 spans 12 amino acids. V was clipped by 6 bases and J by 11 bases; unmatched bases: 5.

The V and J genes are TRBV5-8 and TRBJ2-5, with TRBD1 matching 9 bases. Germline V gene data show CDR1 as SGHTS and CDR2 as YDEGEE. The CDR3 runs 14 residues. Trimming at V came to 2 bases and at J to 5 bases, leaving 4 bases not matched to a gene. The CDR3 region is CASSLKQGAETQYF. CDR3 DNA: TGTGCCAGCAGCTTAAAACAGGGGGCTGAGACCCAGTACTTC.

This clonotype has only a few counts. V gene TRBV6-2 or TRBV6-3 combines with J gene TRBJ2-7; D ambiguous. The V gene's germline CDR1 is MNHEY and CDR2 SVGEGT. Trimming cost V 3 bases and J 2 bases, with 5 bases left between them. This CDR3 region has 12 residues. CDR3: CASSYPTYEQYF. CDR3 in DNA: TGTGCCAGCAGTTATCCCACCTACGAGCAGTACTTC.

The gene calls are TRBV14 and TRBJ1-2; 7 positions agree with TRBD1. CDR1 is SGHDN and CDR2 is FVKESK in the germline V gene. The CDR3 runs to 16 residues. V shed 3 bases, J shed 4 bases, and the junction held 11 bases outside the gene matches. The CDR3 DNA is TGTGCCAGCAGCCACTGGGGGCAAGGACAGGTCTATGGCTACACCTTC. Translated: CASSHWGQGQVYGYTF.

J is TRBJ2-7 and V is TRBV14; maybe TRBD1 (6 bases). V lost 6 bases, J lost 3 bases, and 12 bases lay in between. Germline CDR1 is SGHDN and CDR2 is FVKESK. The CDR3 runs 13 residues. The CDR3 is CASRPTGLYEQYF. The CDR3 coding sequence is TGTGCCAGCAGACCGACAGGACTCTACGAGCAGTACTTC.

The CDR3 coding sequence is TGTGCCAGCAGCGTCCAACAGGGGGCTGGGGAGCTGTTTTTT. It encodes CASSVQQGAGELFF. This rearrangement joins TRBV9 to TRBJ2-2; 9 nucleotides align to TRBD1. The CDR3 runs 14 residues. V trimming: 2 bases; J trimming: 8 bases; junction bases outside the gene matches: 4. Germline-derived CDR1 and CDR2 are SGDLS and YYNGEE.

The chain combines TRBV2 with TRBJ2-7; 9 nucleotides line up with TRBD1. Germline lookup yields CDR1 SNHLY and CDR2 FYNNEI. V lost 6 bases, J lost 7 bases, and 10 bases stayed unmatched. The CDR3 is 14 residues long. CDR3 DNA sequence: TGTGCCAGCAGGGTTGACAGGGGGAGCGTAGAGCAGTACTTC. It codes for CASRVDRGSVEQYF. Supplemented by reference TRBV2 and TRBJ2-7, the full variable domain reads EPEVTQTPSHQVTQMGQEVILRCVPISNHLYFYWYRQILGQKVEFLVSFYNNEISEKSEIFDDQFSVERPDGSNFTLKIRSTKLEDSAMYFCASRVDRGSVEQYFGPGTRLTVT.

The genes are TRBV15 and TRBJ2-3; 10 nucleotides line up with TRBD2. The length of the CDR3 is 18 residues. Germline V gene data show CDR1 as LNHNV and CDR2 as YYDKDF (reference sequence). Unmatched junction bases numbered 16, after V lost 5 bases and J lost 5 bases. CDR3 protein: CATSPRFSLAGAKDTQYF. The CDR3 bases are TGTGCCACCAGCCCTAGGTTTTCCCTAGCGGGGGCAAAAGATACGCAGTATTTT.

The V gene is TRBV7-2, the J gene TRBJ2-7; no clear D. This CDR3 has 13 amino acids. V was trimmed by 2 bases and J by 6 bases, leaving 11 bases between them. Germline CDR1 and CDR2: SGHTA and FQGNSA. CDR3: CASSLYGWGEQYF. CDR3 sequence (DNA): TGTGCCAGCAGCTTATACGGTTGGGGCGAGCAGTACTTC.

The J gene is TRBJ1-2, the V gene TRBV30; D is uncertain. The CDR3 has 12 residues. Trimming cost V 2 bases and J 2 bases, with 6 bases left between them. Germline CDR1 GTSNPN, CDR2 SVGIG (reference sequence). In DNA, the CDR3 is TGTGCCTGGAGTACATTGAACTATGGCTACACCTTC. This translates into CAWSTLNYGYTF.